This entry lists 4 T cell receptor beta chains sequenced from one sample in a study of cytomegalovirus exposure and HLA in healthy donors. Libraries were prepared by immunoSEQ multiplex PCR; TCRdb keeps only in-frame clonotypes and omits some of them. The sample has under 200,000 clones; approximately 96% are singletons. Sequencing input: PBMCs. These receptors came from a woman aged 18-35 years in good health and CMV-seronegative.

The gene calls are TRBV19 and TRBJ1-2, with a weak D call TRBD1 (5 bases). V was cut by 3 bases and J by 7 bases, with 12 bases left in between. This CDR3 has 13 amino acids. CDR1 and CDR2 from the germline V gene are LNHDA and SQIVND (reference sequence). CDR3 sequence: CASSIIPGGGYTF. The CDR3 DNA reads TGTGCCAGTAGTATTATACCCGGGGGTGGCTACACCTTC.

The CDR3 DNA reads as TGTGCCAGCAGCTTAACTCCGAGCAACACTGAAGCTTTCTTT. Protein: CASSLTPSNTEAFF. The chain uses TRBV7-3 and TRBJ1-1, with unresolved D. V was trimmed by 0 bases and J by 2 bases, leaving 7 bases between them. Per germline, CDR1 SGHTA and CDR2 FQGTGA. The CDR3 has 14 amino acids.

The V and J genes are TRBV7-8 and TRBJ2-1, with 8 nucleotides matching TRBD2. The CDR3 runs 14 residues. CDR1 and CDR2 (germline): SGHVS, FQNEAQ. With 8 bases clipped from V and 8 bases from J, the junction kept 11 bases outside the gene matches. CDR3 bases: TGTGCCAGCCGACCGGGACTAGACTTCGATGAGCAGTTCTTC. Encoded protein: CASRPGLDFDEQFF. Variable domain in full (rest from reference TRBV7-8 and TRBJ2-1): GAGVSQSPRYKVAKRGQDVALRCDPISGHVSLFWYQQALGQGPEFLTYFQNEAQLDKSGLPSDRFFAERPEGSVSTLKIQRTQQEDSAVYLCASRPGLDFDEQFFGPGTRLTVL.

The chain joins TRBV18 to TRBJ2-1; TRBD1 matches at 9 bases. CDR1 KGHSH and CDR2 LQKENI come from the germline V gene. The ends lost 0 bases at V and 7 bases at J; junction bases unmatched: 4. CDR3 length: 15 residues. The CDR3 DNA reads TGTGCCAGCTCACCACCGGGACAGGGTTTGAATGAGCAGTTCTTC. It encodes CASSPPGQGLNEQFF.